The entry below describes one T cell receptor (beta chain). The target antigen is unknown. The data derive from a study of cytomegalovirus exposure and HLA in healthy donors. Broader study findings: The study recorded 164 TCR beta chains that were cytomegalovirus-associated.

Produced via immunoSEQ multiplex PCR; TCRdb's table is partial and in-frame only. The repertoire includes about 350,000 clones, 87% of them detected once, and over 1% sits in the top ten. Germline CDR1 MNHNY, CDR2 SVGAGI (reference sequence). The V end was cut by 2 bases, the J end by 3 bases, with 8 bases between. CDR3 size: 13 residues. The sample comprised PBMCs. This chain links TRBV6-6 with TRBJ2-7; D call uncertain. The clonotype was recovered from a woman aged 30 to 39 in good health and CMV-seropositive. The DNA for the CDR3 is TGTGCCAGCAGTTACGAGGATAACTACGAGCAGTACTTC. Protein: CASSYEDNYEQYF.